This T cell receptor beta chain was found in a study of Graves' ophthalmopathy and Graves' hyperthyroidism. General study results and limits: Among thyroid clonotypes expanded above 0.001 frequency, most also appeared in blood.

The hyperthyroidism patients, aged 18 to 65, had been newly diagnosed, with under 2 months' duration. Germline CDR1 and CDR2: DFQATT and SNEGSKA (reference sequence). Germline trimming cut 3 bases from V and 7 bases from J; bases unmatched to any gene: 5. The CDR3 is 14 residues long. The study amplified TCR beta CDR3 regions using RNA transcripts. The first round was an RT-PCR with HTBI primers, and the second round was a multiplex PCR. TCRdb re-called the multiplex PCR reads through MiXCR, storing one row per CDR3 protein. The sample carries over a million distinct CDR3 sequences, approximately 35% recorded once. This clonotype was seen ten or more times. Its antigen is not known.

The receptor was derived from an adult man with Graves' hyperthyroidism. The chain couples TRBV20-1 to TRBJ1-4, with TRBD1 identical over 10 bases. The sample consisted of peripheral blood or thyroid tissue (not recorded which). CDR3 sequence (DNA): TGCAGTGCTAGTTCCGGGACAGGGGTTGAAAAACTGTTTTTT. It codes for CSASSGTGVEKLFF.